These T cell receptor beta chains were read from a single sample in a study of cytomegalovirus exposure and HLA in healthy donors. Only in-frame clones appear in the TCRdb table, and some are missing; sequencing was by immunoSEQ multiplex PCR. Here the sample spans 75,000 to 100,000 clones, roughly 79% being singletons. The sample consisted of PBMCs. The receptor source for this set is a female donor in good health and CMV-seropositive. Each CDR3 is given with its conserved first and last residue. Each record gives: CDR3 length, V gene, clone size, D gene, J gene, CDR3 DNA, CDR3 protein. A D gene is named only where the DNA matches it firmly. Only part of the rows carry a size: once, few, many, or a class if the clone is expanded.

>15|TRBV7-7|NA|TRBD2|TRBJ2-5
TGTGCTAGCAGCTTAGATAGCGGGACGGGGGAGACCCAGTACTTC
CASSLDSGTGETQYF
>15|TRBV4-3|NA|TRBD2|TRBJ2-7
TGCGCCAGCAGCCAAGACTCCAGCGGGGTATACGAGCAGTACTTC
CASSQDSSGVYEQYF
>14|TRBV2|NA|NA|TRBJ1-5
TGTGCCAGCAGTGAAGTTCAGGGAGGTCAGCCCCAGCATTTT
CASSEVQGGQPQHF
>15|TRBV30|NA|TRBD1|TRBJ2-7
TGTGCCGGCACTTTCGGACAGGGAAGTTCCTACGAGCAGTACTTC
CAGTFGQGSSYEQYF
>15|TRBV9|NA|TRBD2|TRBJ2-5
TGTGCCAGCAGCTCGGGACTAGCGGGAGGAGAGACCCAGTACTTC
CASSSGLAGGETQYF
>14|TRBV29-1|once|NA|TRBJ2-7
TGCAGCGTGCGGGGTTTCGGGGGGCCGGACGAGCAGTACTTC
CSVRGFGGPDEQYF
>15|TRBV6-4|NA|NA|TRBJ1-1
TGTGCCAGCAGTGACTCGGACAGAGGGGGAAAAAAGGCTTTCTTT
CASSDSDRGGKKAFF
>15|TRBV7-9|NA|TRBD1|TRBJ2-7
TGTGCCAGCAGCTTGGCCGGGACAGATTTCTACGAGCAGTACTTC
CASSLAGTDFYEQYF
>11|TRBV20-1|NA|NA|TRBJ2-3
TGCAGTGCGGGGCACACAGATACGCAGTATTTT
CSAGHTDTQYF
>15|TRBV9|NA|NA|TRBJ1-1
TGTGCCAGCAGCGCCGCCGCGGGGGCCTACACTGAAGCTTTCTTT
CASSAAAGAYTEAFF
>15|TRBV5-4|NA|NA|TRBJ1-3
TGTGCCAGCAGCCCCTGGGGGGAAGGAGGAAACACCATATATTTT
CASSPWGEGGNTIYF
>13|TRBV15|NA|NA|TRBJ2-3
TGTGCCACCAGCAGAGATCTTCCCGATACGCAGTATTTT
CATSRDLPDTQYF
>18|TRBV4-2|NA|TRBD1|TRBJ2-2
TGTGCCAGCAGCCAAGAGGTAGGGGGCGCTGAGAACACCGGGGAGCTGTTTTTT
CASSQEVGGAENTGELFF
>16|TRBV4-3|NA|TRBD2|TRBJ2-1
TGCGCCAGCAGCCCCCAGGGACTAGCGGAGTGGAATGAGCAGTTCTTC
CASSPQGLAEWNEQFF
>15|TRBV2|NA|TRBD2|TRBJ2-1
TGTGCCAGCAGTGGAACGTGGGGGGGTCACAATGAGCAGTTCTTC
CASSGTWGGHNEQFF
>14|TRBV5-1|NA|NA|TRBJ2-5
TGCGCCAGCAGCTTGGCAGGGGCCAGTGAGACCCAGTACTTC
CASSLAGASETQYF
>15|TRBV28|NA|NA|TRBJ2-7
TGTGCCAGCAGTTCACCCAGGGGAGCCTCGTACGAGCAGTACTTC
CASSSPRGASYEQYF
>15|TRBV7-2|NA|TRBD2|TRBJ2-5
TGTGCCAGCACCCCAGCCAGCGGGGGGACTGTGACCCAGTACTTC
CASTPASGGTVTQYF
>16|TRBV4-2|NA|TRBD1|TRBJ2-3
TGTGCCAGCAGCCAAGACCCGGGGACAGGGACAGATACGCAGTATTTT
CASSQDPGTGTDTQYF